The next 15 T cell receptor beta chains were all read from a single sample in a study of T cell responses to AZD1222 COVID-19 vaccine. TCRdb's table, derived via immunoSEQ multiplex PCR, lists solely in-frame clones and lacks some. The top ten hold 4.5% to 5% of the sample, which has 80,000 to 90,000 clones, roughly nine tenths seen once. Sample: peripheral blood, taken 28 days after the second AZD1222 dose. The receptors come from an adult who received the AZD1222 COVID-19 vaccine.

V and J are TRBV19 and TRBJ1-4; tentative D call: TRBD1 (5 bases). Between the trimmed V and J ends, which lost 5 bases and 10 bases, there was a span of 14 bases. Germline V lookup: CDR1 LNHDA, CDR2 SQIVND (reference sequence). The CDR3 spans 13 residues. The CDR3 DNA is TGTGCCAGTAGTGCCGGGACCGAGGGAAAACTGTTTTTT. Its protein product is CASSAGTEGKLFF.

This chain uses TRBV7-6 with TRBJ1-3; 8 bases are shared with TRBD1. J lost 1 base, V lost 5 bases, and 7 bases had no gene match. Germline CDR1 is SGHVS and CDR2 is FNYEAQ. The CDR3 runs to 16 residues. CDR3 region: CASSPPGQASGNTIYF. The DNA of the CDR3 is TGTGCCAGCAGCCCTCCGGGACAGGCTTCTGGAAACACCATATATTTT.

This clone is a singleton in its sample. This chain joins TRBV7-9 and TRBJ1-2, with D unresolved. Trimming removed 0 bases from V and 1 base from J, with 12 bases in between. The CDR3 runs 16 residues. Germline V CDR1 and CDR2: SEHNR, FQNEAQ (reference sequence). The CDR3 bases are TGTGCCAGCAGCTTAGCGTCGGCAGGAGTTAACTATGGCTACACCTTC. It encodes CASSLASAGVNYGYTF.

This chain connects TRBV19 to TRBJ2-2, with D perhaps TRBD1 (6 bases). With 5 bases removed from V and 0 bases from J, the gap between germline ends came to 13 bases. The CDR3 sequence is 16 residues long. Germline V gene sequence: CDR1 LNHDA, CDR2 SQIVND (reference sequence). CDR3 DNA sequence: TGTGCCAGTAGTGTGTCCGGGACAACGAACACCGGGGAGCTGTTTTTT. Its protein is CASSVSGTTNTGELFF.

The chain combines TRBV10-2 with TRBJ2-7; the D gene could be TRBD1 or TRBD2 (5 bases each). Trimming stripped 4 bases from V and 5 bases from J, with 27 bases between. Germline V gives CDR1 WSHSY, CDR2 SAAADI. The CDR3 consists of 18 residues. CDR3 coding DNA: TGCGCCAGCAGTGGGGGCCGGCGAACGGGCCCCGGGGCGGACGAGCAGTACTTC. It specifies CASSGGRRTGPGADEQYF.

The chain's CDR3 is CASSLAGGGGYTF. The CDR3 nucleotides read TGTGCCAGCAGCCTAGCAGGGGGAGGTGGCTACACCTTC. The chain is built from TRBV11-2 and TRBJ1-2, with 7 bases fitting TRBD1. Trimming removed 5 bases from V and 7 bases from J; junction bases left unmatched: 7. The CDR3 is 13 residues long. The germline CDR1 and CDR2 sequences are SGHAT and FQNNGV.

This clone was seen a handful of times. The chain uses TRBV11-2 and TRBJ1-1; D is uncertain. Germline CDR1 and CDR2: SGHAT and FQNNGV. Between the trimmed V and J ends, which lost 4 bases and 5 bases, there was a span of 8 bases. This CDR3 is built from 12 residues. CDR3: CASSSQTTEAFF. The CDR3 region has the DNA TGTGCCAGCAGCTCCCAGACGACTGAAGCTTTCTTT.

The chain links TRBV5-6 to TRBJ1-1; D unresolved. The CDR3 consists of 12 residues. Trimming left V 4 bases short and J 4 bases short, with 8 bases between. Germline CDR1 is SGHDT and CDR2 is YYEEEE. In DNA form, the CDR3 reads TGTGCCAGCAGCGAGTTAGGCACTGAAGCTTTCTTT. It codes for CASSELGTEAFF.

This sequence joins TRBV9 and TRBJ2-3; 9 positions match TRBD1. CDR1 and CDR2 (germline): SGDLS, YYNGEE. The CDR3 has 15 residues. With 2 bases clipped from V and 4 bases from J, the junction kept 5 bases outside the gene matches. CDR3 nucleotide sequence: TGTGCCAGCAGCGTCCGGGACAGGGTGCCAGATACGCAGTATTTT. It yields the protein CASSVRDRVPDTQYF. Combining the CDR3 with reference TRBV9 and TRBJ2-3 gives the whole variable domain DSGVTQTPKHLITATGQRVTLRCSPRSGDLSVYWYQQSLDQGLQFLIQYYNGEERAKGNILERFSAQQFPDLHSELNLSSLELGDSALYFCASSVRDRVPDTQYFGPGTRLTVL.

V and J are TRBV3-1 (or the pseudogene TRBV3-2) and TRBJ2-1; weak D call: TRBD2 (5 bases). CDR1 is LGHDT, CDR2 YNNKEL, per germline (reference sequence). V lost 4 bases, J lost 2 bases, and 18 bases lay in between. CDR3 length equals 17 residues. CDR3 loop: CASSPRVGVRTYNEQFF. The CDR3 DNA reads as TGTGCCAGCAGCCCGCGGGTAGGAGTGCGAACCTACAATGAGCAGTTCTTC.

This rearrangement joins TRBV3-1 (or the pseudogene TRBV3-2) to TRBJ2-1; no clear D. V lost 1 base and J lost 16, with 14 bases in between. Looked up from germline, CDR1 is LGHDT and CDR2 is YNNKEL (reference sequence). This CDR3 has 12 residues. In nucleotides, the CDR3 is TGTGCCAGCAGCCAAGCCGGTCGCGCATCCTTCTTC. This gives the protein CASSQAGRASFF.

The V gene is TRBV6-4, the J gene TRBJ2-1, with 9 bases aligning to TRBD1. V gave up 4 bases and J gave up 4 bases; unmatched junction bases: 8. Germline CDR1 and CDR2: MRHNA and SNTAGT. The CDR3 totals 16 residues. CDR3 DNA sequence: TGTGCCAGCAGTGGCGCAGGGACAGGGAAGTACAATGAGCAGTTCTTC. Its translation: CASSGAGTGKYNEQFF.

V is TRBV16 and J is TRBJ2-5; perhaps D is TRBD1 or TRBD2 (6 bases each). The CDR3 is 13 residues long. Germline-derived CDR1 and CDR2 are KGHSY and FQNENV. V lost 5 bases to trimming and J lost 5 bases, with 12 bases between them. The CDR3 protein is CASSGTGAETQYF. The CDR3 DNA follows: TGTGCCAGCAGCGGGACGGGGGCCGAGACCCAGTACTTC.

The chain recombines TRBV19 with TRBJ1-6, with 7 bases that match TRBD1. Germline loops: CDR1 LNHDA, CDR2 SQIVND (reference sequence). The length of the CDR3 is 14 residues. The V segment lost 6 bases and the J segment 5 bases; nucleotides outside the gene matches: 4. As DNA, the CDR3 is TGTGCCAGTAGCCACAGGGGCAATAATTCACCCCTCCACTTT. Its protein is CASSHRGNNSPLHF.

V usage is TRBV10-3 and J usage is TRBJ1-1; D may be TRBD1 (5 bases). The germline CDR1 and CDR2 sequences are ENHRY and SYGVKD. V gave up 2 bases and J gave up 11 bases, with 9 bases separating them. CDR3 length equals 11 residues. This CDR3 reads CAISESREAFF. Here the CDR3 DNA reads TGTGCCATCAGTGAGAGCAGGGAGGCTTTCTTT.